The rows below give T cell receptor beta chains drawn from one sample of a study of response to subunit inactivated influenza vaccine. MiXCR, run by TCRdb on the RT-PCR reads, gives a single entry per CDR3 protein. The repertoire holds 500,000 to 550,000 distinct CDR3 sequences, with approximately 24% as singletons. This same sample was also taken into another study, of T cells expressing NK-cell markers.

The specimen was CD4+ T cells sorted from PBMCs, collected 12 days after vaccination. The receptors derive from a man aged 45-65 years who received an inactivated influenza vaccine. Each CDR3 is given with its conserved first and last residue. Fields, in order: D gene, clone size, V gene, J gene, CDR3 DNA, CDR3 protein. The D gene is left open where the match is weak. Only some rows state a clone size, as once, few, many or a class for expanded clones.

NA	NA	TRBV7-9	TRBJ1-5	TGTGCCAGCAGCCCCAGTGGGGTGGTGCATCAGCCCCAGCATTTT	CASSPSGVVHQPQHF
TRBD1	NA	TRBV20-1	TRBJ2-5	TGCAGTGCTAGAGGGCCCCCGGGACAGCAAGAGACCCAGTACTTC	CSARGPPGQQETQYF
TRBD2	once	TRBV7-9	TRBJ2-5	TGTGCCAGCAGCTCCCAGGGACTAGTTCAAGAGACCCAGTACTTC	CASSSQGLVQETQYF
NA	NA	TRBV6-2/TRBV6-3	TRBJ2-2	TGTGCCAGCAGCTCCGGGACCAGTTTGCGCACCGGGGAGCTGTTTTTT	CASSSGTSLRTGELFF
NA	NA	TRBV5-1	TRBJ1-2	TGCGCCAGCAGCTTGTCGTCAGACTATGGCTACACCTTC	CASSLSSDYGYTF
TRBD2	few	TRBV7-3	TRBJ2-5	TGTGCCAGCAGCTTTTCCGGGAGGAAAGGAGAGACCCAGTACTTC	CASSFSGRKGETQYF
TRBD1	NA	TRBV2	TRBJ2-5	TGTGCCAGCAGGGGCGACCGACAGGGATTCGAGACCCAGTACTTC	CASRGDRQGFETQYF
TRBD2	NA	TRBV12-3/TRBV12-4	TRBJ2-1	TGTGCCAGCAGGGCGGCTAGCGGGGGGGGCGAGGAGCAGTTCTTC	CASRAASGGGEEQFF
TRBD2	few	TRBV27	TRBJ2-1	TGTGCCAGCAGTCGCTTGGTGGGAGGGATAGAGTTGAGCAATGAGCAGTTCTTC	CASSRLVGGIELSNEQFF
NA	few	TRBV4-2	TRBJ2-5	TGTGCCAGCAGCCAAGACCCGGGGAGGCCTTATTACTTC	CASSQDPGRPYYF
NA	many	TRBV7-2	TRBJ1-6	TGTGCCAGCAGCTTCGTTGGGCGGAGTTCACCCCTCCACTTT	CASSFVGRSSPLHF
TRBD2	NA	TRBV6-2/TRBV6-3	TRBJ2-2	TGTGCCAGCAGACCCCTTGGGGGGGTCGGGGAGCTGTTTTTT	CASRPLGGVGELFF
NA	few	TRBV24-1	TRBJ2-2	TGTGCCACCAGTTCTCAGGTCCGCACCGGGGAGCTGTTTTTT	CATSSQVRTGELFF
TRBD1	NA	TRBV20-1	TRBJ1-2	TGCAGTGCTAGAGATCGACAGGGGGTTGTCTATGGCTACACCTTC	CSARDRQGVVYGYTF
NA	NA	TRBV9	TRBJ2-2	TGTGCCAGCACCGTAGGAGCTGCGAACACCGGGGAGCTGTTTTTT	CASTVGAANTGELFF
TRBD1	NA	TRBV5-1	TRBJ1-1	TGCGCCAGCAGCACTGGACAGGGGGCGAATGAAGCTTTCTTT	CASSTGQGANEAFF
NA	many	TRBV5-1	TRBJ2-1	TGCGCCAGCAGCTTTCACAGGGTCGATGAGCAGTTCTTC	CASSFHRVDEQFF
NA	NA	TRBV15	TRBJ2-7	TGTGCCACCAGCAGACCAGACGGCGCCTACGAGCAGTACTTC	CATSRPDGAYEQYF
NA	few	TRBV6-2/TRBV6-3	TRBJ2-7	TGTGCCAGCAGTTGGGACAGGACTAGCTACGAGCAGTACTTC	CASSWDRTSYEQYF
TRBD2	few	TRBV20-1	TRBJ2-1	TGCAGTGCTAGCACTAGCGGGAGGGCCGCTGAGCAGTTCTTC	CSASTSGRAAEQFF
NA	many	TRBV3-1	TRBJ1-1	TGTGCCAGCAGCCAAGTAGGGGTGAACACTGAAGCTTTCTTT	CASSQVGVNTEAFF
TRBD2	NA	TRBV11-1	TRBJ2-2	TGTGCCAGCCGGAGCGGGAGGGCGAACACCGGGGAGCTGTTTTTT	CASRSGRANTGELFF
NA	few	TRBV29-1	TRBJ1-1	TGCAGCGTTGAGAGACCGACTGAAGCTTTCTTT	CSVERPTEAFF
NA	many	TRBV20-1	TRBJ1-4	TGCAGTGCCCAAGCGGACGGTAATGAAAAACTGTTTTTT	CSAQADGNEKLFF
NA	NA	TRBV12-3/TRBV12-4	TRBJ1-2	TGTGCCAGCAGTGGACGGCCCCTTAACTATGGCTACACCTTC	CASSGRPLNYGYTF
TRBD2	NA	TRBV20-1	TRBJ2-7	TGCAGTGCTAGGTCGGGACTAGCGAGCTCCTACGAGCAGTACTTC	CSARSGLASSYEQYF
NA	few	TRBV7-3	TRBJ2-3	TGTGCCAGCAGTACGGGCCTGGAGCCAGATACGCAGTATTTT	CASSTGLEPDTQYF
NA	few	TRBV28	TRBJ2-3	TGTGCCAGCGCCGGGGAGGAGGATACGCAGTATTTT	CASAGEEDTQYF
NA	many	TRBV3-1	TRBJ1-4	TGTGCCAGCTGGCAGGCCGGCGAAAAACTGTTTTTT	CASWQAGEKLFF
TRBD2	few	TRBV5-1	TRBJ2-3	TGCGCCAGCAGCGTCGGGACTAGCGGGGGACGCACAGATACGCAGTATTTT	CASSVGTSGGRTDTQYF
TRBD1	few	TRBV7-3	TRBJ2-1	TGTGCCAGCAGCTTCGACAGGGGGCGAAATGAGCAGTTCTTC	CASSFDRGRNEQFF
NA	few	TRBV7-2	TRBJ2-3	TGTGCCAGCAGCTTAGCCGAGGTTACGCAGTATTTT	CASSLAEVTQYF
NA	once	TRBV7-7	TRBJ2-3	TGTGCCAGCAGCTTAAGTGAGGGAAGCACAGATACGCAGTATTTT	CASSLSEGSTDTQYF
TRBD2	many	TRBV10-3	TRBJ2-3	TGTGCCATCAGTGCTAGCGGGAGAGATACGCAGTATTTT	CAISASGRDTQYF
TRBD2	few	TRBV6-5	TRBJ2-1	TGTGCCAGCAGTTACCAGCGGGGGCAATCCTACAATGAGCAGTTCTTC	CASSYQRGQSYNEQFF
NA	NA	TRBV19	TRBJ2-7	TGTGCCAGTAGCACAATTCTCGTGGGAGTTGGCGAGCAGTACTTC	CASSTILVGVGEQYF